This is a list of T cell receptor beta chains from one sample in a study of shared clonotypes between healthy human individuals. Profiled with immunoSEQ multiplex PCR; TCRdb holds only in-frame clones, not every one. Here the sample spans about 530,000 clones, 96% being singletons. The material sequenced was naive CD4+ T cells sorted from blood. All receptors come from a woman aged 25-40 years in good health. Each CDR3 is given with its conserved first and last residue. Each record gives: D gene, V gene, J gene, clone size, CDR3 DNA, CDR3 protein. A D gene is named only where the DNA matches it firmly. Some rows mark clone size as missing; the rest say once, few, many or name a class of expanded clone.

D: .; V: TRBV9; J: TRBJ2-3; size: .; DNA: TGTGCCAGCAGCGACCGAGGGGGAGGCACAGATACGCAGTATTTT; CDR3: CASSDRGGGTDTQYF
D: TRBD1; V: TRBV5-1; J: TRBJ2-7; size: .; DNA: TGCGCCAGCAGCGGAATACCCGGGACAGGGCTCTACGAGCAGTACTTC; CDR3: CASSGIPGTGLYEQYF
D: .; V: TRBV5-1; J: TRBJ1-6; size: .; DNA: TGCGCCAGCAGCTTGATGTCCGGGGAAGATAATTCACCCCTCCACTTT; CDR3: CASSLMSGEDNSPLHF
D: .; V: TRBV19; J: TRBJ2-1; size: .; DNA: TGTGCCAGTAGTATTCTGGGATACTCCTACAATGAGCAGTTCTTC; CDR3: CASSILGYSYNEQFF
D: TRBD1; V: TRBV10-2; J: TRBJ2-7; size: .; DNA: TGCGCCAGCAGTGAGTCGACAGGGAACGAGCAGTACTTC; CDR3: CASSESTGNEQYF
D: .; V: TRBV30; J: TRBJ1-4; size: .; DNA: TGTGCCTGGACCGGACAGTACGCGGGCGAAAAACTGTTTTTT; CDR3: CAWTGQYAGEKLFF
D: .; V: TRBV7-2; J: TRBJ2-2; size: .; DNA: TGTGCCAGCAGCAGAGGCGGCGGGAACACCGGGGAGCTGTTTTTT; CDR3: CASSRGGGNTGELFF
D: .; V: TRBV5-1; J: TRBJ2-2; size: once; DNA: TGCGCCAGCAGCTTGGCTGGACAGACAGCAAAGAACACCGGGGAGCTGTTTTTT; CDR3: CASSLAGQTAKNTGELFF
D: .; V: TRBV21-1; J: TRBJ2-2; size: .; DNA: TGTGCCAGCAGCAAAGTAGCAGGTCAGAACACCGGGGAGCTGTTTTTT; CDR3: CASSKVAGQNTGELFF
D: .; V: TRBV18; J: TRBJ2-2; size: .; DNA: TGTGCCAGCTCGTACAGGGGAGGCACCGGGGAGCTGTTTTTT; CDR3: CASSYRGGTGELFF
D: .; V: TRBV7-8; J: TRBJ1-5; size: .; DNA: TGTGCCAGCAGCTTAGAGTCCCCCGTCTCCAATCAGCCCCAGCATTTT; CDR3: CASSLESPVSNQPQHF
D: TRBD1; V: TRBV28; J: TRBJ2-5; size: .; DNA: TGTGCCAGCAGTGAACAGGGGGCTAACCGGTACTTC; CDR3: CASSEQGANRYF
D: .; V: TRBV6-5; J: TRBJ2-7; size: .; DNA: TGTGCCAGCAGTTACGATGGATTAACCTACGAGCAGTACTTC; CDR3: CASSYDGLTYEQYF
D: .; V: TRBV5-1; J: TRBJ1-1; size: .; DNA: TGCGCCAGCAGCTTGGGACGCACTGAAGCTTTCTTT; CDR3: CASSLGRTEAFF
D: .; V: TRBV6-6; J: TRBJ2-1; size: .; DNA: TGTGCCAGCAGGGTCGGGACCAGTAACAATGAGCAGTTCTTC; CDR3: CASRVGTSNNEQFF